These 21 T cell receptor beta chains came from one sample sequenced in a study of blood T cell repertoires in COVID-19. Some clones are missing from TCRdb's copy, which holds only in-frame ones; the method was immunoSEQ multiplex PCR. The top ten hold approximately 8.8% of the sample, which has roughly 310,000 clones, 89% seen once. The sequenced material came from PBMCs or T cells enriched from blood (not recorded which). These receptor sequences come from a woman aged 40 to 55 who had recovered from COVID-19.

The CDR3, as DNA: TGTGCCAGCAGCGTAGGTCCAGGGGGGTATATTCATTCACCCCTCCACTTT. This gives the protein CASSVGPGGYIHSPLHF. The V and J genes are TRBV9 and TRBJ1-6, with 7 bases fitting TRBD1. The V segment lost 0 bases and the J segment 8 bases; nucleotides outside the gene matches: 11. Germline V gene lookup returns CDR1 SGDLS and CDR2 YYNGEE. This CDR3 comprises 17 residues. Full variable domain (remainder filled in from reference TRBV9 and TRBJ1-6): DSGVTQTPKHLITATGQRVTLRCSPRSGDLSVYWYQQSLDQGLQFLIQYYNGEERAKGNILERFSAQQFPDLHSELNLSSLELGDSALYFCASSVGPGGYIHSPLHFGNGTRLTVT.

The rearrangement uses TRBV7-2 and TRBJ1-5, with D maybe TRBD1 (6 bases). The CDR3 sequence is 15 residues long. Germline loops: CDR1 SGHTA, CDR2 FQGNSA. Trimming took off 5 bases at V and 0 bases at J, with 11 bases between the two ends. The CDR3 DNA reads as TGTGCCAGCAGCCCCAGGGGTAATAGCAATCAGCCCCAGCATTTT. This gives the protein CASSPRGNSNQPQHF. Drawing the rest from reference TRBV7-2 and TRBJ1-5, the complete variable domain is GAGVSQSPSNKVTEKGKDVELRCDPISGHTALYWYRQSLGQGLEFLIYFQGNSAPDKSGLPSDRFSAERTGGSVSTLTIQRTQQEDSAVYLCASSPRGNSNQPQHFGDGTRLSIL.

The chain is built from TRBV28 and TRBJ2-1; 8 nucleotides align to TRBD2. Trimming at V came to 3 bases and at J to 7 bases, leaving 5 bases not matched to a gene. This CDR3 comprises 14 residues. Germline CDR1 MDHEN, CDR2 SYDVKM. CDR3: CASSLGREVNEQFF. The CDR3 nucleotides are TGTGCCAGCAGTTTGGGGCGGGAGGTAAATGAGCAGTTCTTC.

This chain uses TRBV7-9 with TRBJ2-7, with D unclear. Deletions cut 4 bases from V and 5 bases from J, with 15 bases between. Germline V CDR1 and CDR2: SEHNR, FQNEAQ (reference sequence). This CDR3 spans 14 amino acids. The CDR3 coding sequence is TGTGCCAGCAGCTCCCCGGGTAGACTGGACGAGCAGTACTTC. It is translated as CASSSPGRLDEQYF.

J is TRBJ1-3 and V is TRBV25-1; TRBD1 aligns across 7 bases. With V trimmed by 5 bases and J by 4 bases, 8 bases remained unmatched. The CDR3 runs to 15 residues. The germline CDR1 and CDR2 sequences are MGHDK and SYGVNS. As DNA, the CDR3 is TGTGCCAGCAGTACCAGGGGGTTAGGGGGAAACACCATATATTTT. This encodes CASSTRGLGGNTIYF.

The gene calls are TRBV5-8 and TRBJ2-5; weak D call: TRBD1 (6 bases). The CDR3 is made up of 13 amino acids. Deletions cut 6 bases from V and 2 bases from J, with 11 bases between. CDR1 SGHTS and CDR2 YDEGEE come from the germline V gene. DNA for the CDR3: TGTGCCAGCACCAGGACAGAGCAAGAGACCCAGTACTTC. Encoded protein: CASTRTEQETQYF.

In its sample, this clone was seen once. The rearrangement joins TRBV7-9 to TRBJ2-5; D might be TRBD2 (6 bases). The CDR3 loop spans 13 amino acids. V lost 5 bases, J lost 5 bases, and 12 bases lay in between. Looked up from germline, CDR1 is SEHNR and CDR2 is FQNEAQ (reference sequence). Here the CDR3 reads CASSREFQETQYF. The CDR3 DNA reads as TGTGCCAGCAGCCGGGAGTTTCAGGAGACCCAGTACTTC.

The chain recombines TRBV28 with TRBJ1-5; D is perhaps TRBD1 (6 bases). Germline values: CDR1 MDHEN, CDR2 SYDVKM. V lost 9 bases and J lost 2, with 17 bases in between. The CDR3 runs to 15 residues. The chain's CDR3 is CASYTGYGGNQPQHF. CDR3 coding DNA: TGTGCCAGTTATACAGGGTACGGTGGCAATCAGCCCCAGCATTTT.

The chain joins TRBV5-6 to TRBJ2-7; 7 nucleotides line up with TRBD1. CDR1 is SGHDT, CDR2 YYEEEE, per germline. Trimming took 1 base from V and 3 from J; bases not matched to a gene: 7. CDR3 length: 15 amino acids. CDR3 bases: TGTGCCAGCAGCTTGACCAAGACAGGGTTCTACGAGCAGTACTTC. It encodes CASSLTKTGFYEQYF.

The chain recombines TRBV12-3 or TRBV12-4 with TRBJ1-2; TRBD1 aligns across 9 bases. This CDR3 comprises 12 residues. Trimming removed 3 bases from V and 7 bases from J; junction bases left unmatched: 0. This CDR3 reads CASSLGQGGYTF. The CDR3 DNA sequence: TGTGCCAGCAGTTTGGGACAGGGTGGCTACACCTTC.

This chain uses TRBV19 with TRBJ1-1; perhaps TRBD1 as D (6 bases). Between the trimmed V and J ends, which lost 5 bases and 0 bases, there was a span of 7 bases. CDR1 is LNHDA and CDR2 is SQIVND in the germline V gene (reference sequence). This CDR3 spans 13 amino acids. The CDR3 spells CASSDRLNTEAFF. CDR3 nucleotides: TGTGCCAGTAGTGACAGGTTGAACACTGAAGCTTTCTTT. The full variable domain, completed using reference TRBV19 and TRBJ1-1, is DGGITQSPKYLFRKEGQNVTLSCEQNLNHDAMYWYRQDPGQGLRLIYYSQIVNDFQKGDIAEGYSVSREKKESFPLTVTSAQKNPTAFYLCASSDRLNTEAFFGQGTRLTVV.

V usage is TRBV5-1 and J usage is TRBJ2-7, with 11 bases lining up with TRBD2. The germline CDR1 and CDR2 sequences are SGHRS and YFSETQ. With V trimmed by 0 bases and J by 0 bases, 8 bases remained unmatched. CDR3 length equals 18 residues. The CDR3 nucleotides read TGCGCCAGCAGCTTGGACCTAGCGGGGGGCCGAAGCTCCTACGAGCAGTACTTC. Translation: CASSLDLAGGRSSYEQYF.

This CDR3 is CASSFPGLGGYTF. In nucleotides, the CDR3 is TGTGCCAGCAGCTTCCCAGGGTTAGGGGGCTACACCTTC. The chain recombines TRBV7-9 with TRBJ1-2; TRBD1 is a possible D gene (5 bases). Trimming left V 3 bases short and J 8 bases short, with 13 bases between. The CDR3 runs 13 residues. CDR1 SEHNR and CDR2 FQNEAQ come from the germline V gene (reference sequence).

CDR3 nucleotides: TGTGCCAGCAGTTTATCCGAGATAGGGGGCGCGGGCTACACCTTC. This codes for CASSLSEIGGAGYTF. The V gene is TRBV28, the J gene TRBJ1-2, with 7 bases matching TRBD1. Germline lookup yields CDR1 MDHEN and CDR2 SYDVKM. CDR3 length equals 15 residues. The trim removed 1 base at V and 8 bases at J, leaving 10 bases unmatched.

The chain combines TRBV5-6 with TRBJ2-7; 11 nucleotides match TRBD2. V dropped 4 bases and J dropped 1; count of bases not matched to a gene: 10. The CDR3 totals 17 residues. The germline CDR1 and CDR2 sequences are SGHDT and YYEEEE. CDR3 sequence: CASSDPSGRTYSYEQYF. In nucleotides, the CDR3 is TGTGCCAGCAGCGATCCTAGCGGGAGGACCTATTCCTACGAGCAGTACTTC.

The gene calls are TRBV28 and TRBJ1-1; possibly TRBD1 for D (5 bases). Trimming took 6 bases from V and 0 from J, leaving 11 bases between them. The CDR3 is 14 residues long. Germline V gene sequence: CDR1 MDHEN, CDR2 SYDVKM. The CDR3 DNA follows: TGTGCCAGCAGGCCAGGGCAGATGAACACTGAAGCTTTCTTT. It specifies CASRPGQMNTEAFF.

V and J are TRBV9 and TRBJ2-1; 9 nucleotides align to TRBD2. CDR1 is SGDLS and CDR2 is YYNGEE in the germline V gene. The CDR3 runs 20 residues. V was pared by 7 bases and J by 0 bases, with 20 bases of the junction left unmatched. The CDR3, as DNA: TGTGCCAGCCGGAACCACGCGGGGGTTGCGGGGGGGCCCTCCTACAATGAGCAGTTCTTC. It is translated as CASRNHAGVAGGPSYNEQFF.

The genes are TRBV6-4 and TRBJ2-1, with TRBD2 matching over 10 bases. Per the germline V gene, CDR1 is MRHNA and CDR2 is SNTAGT. V lost 0 bases to trimming and J lost 7 bases; unmatched junction nucleotides: 3. The CDR3 is 15 residues long. CDR3: CASSDSGLAVNEQFF. The CDR3 DNA reads as TGTGCCAGCAGTGACTCTGGACTAGCGGTGAATGAGCAGTTCTTC.

The rearrangement links TRBV7-2 to TRBJ2-7; 7 nucleotides match TRBD2. The trim removed 5 bases at V and 5 bases at J, leaving 9 bases unmatched. Germline V gene data show CDR1 as SGHTA and CDR2 as FQGNSA. CDR3 length equals 14 residues. The CDR3 sequence is CASSSTAGDHEQYF. The CDR3 nucleotides read TGTGCCAGCAGCAGTACCGCGGGAGACCACGAGCAGTACTTC.

The genes are TRBV7-2 and TRBJ2-3; the match to TRBD2 covers 8 bases. J gave up 1 base and V 2 bases, and 5 bases lay outside the gene matches. This CDR3 is 16 amino acids long. The germline gives CDR1 SGHTA, CDR2 FQGNSA. The DNA for the CDR3 is TGTGCCAGCAGCTTAATCCCACTAGCGGGCACAGATACGCAGTATTTT. As protein: CASSLIPLAGTDTQYF.

This clone appeared a single time. The chain combines TRBV7-2 with TRBJ2-1; possibly TRBD2 for D (5 bases). This CDR3 has 16 amino acids. Germline CDR1 reads SGHTA; CDR2 reads FQGNSA. Trimming shortened V by 1 base and J by 2 bases, and 12 bases separated the two germline ends. The CDR3: CASSLVGGYTYNEQFF. As DNA, the CDR3 is TGTGCCAGCAGCTTAGTAGGCGGGTACACCTACAATGAGCAGTTCTTC.